These 7 T cell receptor beta chains were sequenced from one sample in a study of response to subunit inactivated influenza vaccine. TCRdb re-called the RT-PCR reads with MiXCR, one entry per CDR3 protein. The table has some 600,000 distinct CDR3 sequences, 14% seen once. This material consisted of PBMCs from blood, taken about 14 days before vaccination. Receptor source: a man in his fifties who received an inactivated influenza vaccine.

This chain connects TRBV12-3 or TRBV12-4 to TRBJ2-1, with a possible D match to TRBD2 (6 bases). V lost 3 bases, J lost 4 bases, and 13 bases lay in between. The CDR3 loop spans 15 amino acids. The CDR3 nucleotides read TGTGCCAGCAGTTTTCTTGGGACTGCGTACAATGAGCAGTTCTTC. Protein sequence: CASSFLGTAYNEQFF.

The rearrangement joins TRBV5-1 to TRBJ2-2; 7 nucleotides line up with TRBD1. Germline CDR1 is SGHRS and CDR2 is YFSETQ. The trim removed 0 bases at V and 1 base at J, leaving 3 bases unmatched. The length of the CDR3 is 16 residues. CDR3 sequence (DNA): TGCGCCAGCAGCTTGGAAGGGGGCTTGAACACCGGGGAGCTGTTTTTT. It translates to CASSLEGGLNTGELFF.

The chain is built from TRBV4-3 and TRBJ2-7; 8 bases fit TRBD1. With 0 bases clipped from V and 5 bases from J, the junction kept 9 bases outside the gene matches. The CDR3 runs 16 residues. The germline gives CDR1 LGHNA, CDR2 YSLEER. The CDR3: CASSQDWAGGLNEQYF. CDR3 coding DNA: TGCGCCAGCAGCCAAGATTGGGCAGGGGGCTTGAACGAGCAGTACTTC.

The chain carries TRBV20-1 and TRBJ1-2, with 8 bases lining up with TRBD1. The germline V gene has CDR1 DFQATT and CDR2 SNEGSKA (reference sequence). The CDR3 is made up of 16 amino acids. With 6 bases clipped from V and 4 bases from J, the junction kept 16 bases outside the gene matches. The CDR3 loop reads CSAPLGQGGRGYGYTF. CDR3 bases: TGCAGTGCCCCACTTGGACAGGGAGGTCGGGGCTATGGCTACACCTTC.

The V gene is TRBV4-1, the J gene TRBJ1-6; D is ambiguous. The V end lost 9 bases, the J end lost 8 bases, and 8 bases lay between the germline ends. Germline assignment: CDR1 MGHRA and CDR2 YSYEKL. The CDR3 spans 11 residues. The CDR3 region is CARQKDSPLHF. The DNA of the CDR3 is TGCGCCAGGCAGAAGGATTCACCCCTCCACTTT.

This clonotype was seen a few times. The J gene is TRBJ2-1, the V gene TRBV5-1, with 8 bases identical to TRBD1. Germline V CDR1 and CDR2: SGHRS, YFSETQ. This CDR3 spans 16 amino acids. J gave up 3 bases and V 0 bases, and 5 bases lay outside the gene matches. The CDR3 loop is CASSLVGTGLYNEQFF. The CDR3 DNA follows: TGCGCCAGCAGCTTGGTGGGGACAGGTCTCTACAATGAGCAGTTCTTC. The full variable domain, with the rest looked up from reference TRBV5-1 and TRBJ2-1, is KAGVTQTPRYLIKTRGQQVTLSCSPISGHRSVSWYQQTPGQGLQFLFEYFSETQRNKGNFPGRFSGRQFSNSRSEMNVSTLELGDSALYLCASSLVGTGLYNEQFFGPGTRLTVL.

The sample holds a few counts of this clonotype. This chain connects TRBV4-1 to TRBJ2-2; D is perhaps TRBD2 (6 bases). The germline CDR1 and CDR2 sequences are MGHRA and YSYEKL. CDR3 length: 13 residues. With 3 bases removed from V and 6 bases from J, the gap between germline ends came to 8 bases. CDR3: CASSHGSAGELFF. The CDR3 DNA reads TGCGCCAGCAGCCACGGGAGCGCCGGGGAGCTGTTTTTT.